This T cell receptor (beta chain) was profiled in a study of human T cells and chemical hapten exposure. This CDR3 has 13 residues. Germline loops: CDR1 MGHDK, CDR2 SYGVNS. The V and J ends lost 7 bases and 1 base respectively, with 10 bases between them. The sample holds many counts of this clonotype. Its antigen is not identified. In the original analysis: Counting gave a median of 95,638 TCRs per sample, with values ranging from 23,224 to 690,600. A single record per CDR3 protein comes from TCRdb applying MiXCR to the RACE reads. These V and J calls are TCRdb output, not the study's own analysis. The sample holds 180,000 or so distinct CDR3 sequences, around 13% seen once. Time point of the sample: patch test 1, 2 weeks after DPC sensitization. Stated treatment: therapeutic diphenylcyclopropenone sensitization with weekly scalp DPC. General study results and limits: As patch test score rose, PT1 expanded TCR counts tended to rise as well. Compared to controls, expanded TCRs made significantly more large clusters of similar CDR3s.

The rearrangement joins TRBV25-1 to TRBJ2-5, with D maybe TRBD1 (6 bases). This clonotype was obtained from a woman younger than 45 with alopecia areata. Some clones in this sample may be carry-over from other donors' samples. This specimen was whole blood, taken in connection with sensitization to the hapten diphenylcyclopropenone (DPC). CDR3 DNA: TGTGCCAGCAACAGGGAGTTCCAAGAGACCCAGTACTTC. Its protein is CASNREFQETQYF.